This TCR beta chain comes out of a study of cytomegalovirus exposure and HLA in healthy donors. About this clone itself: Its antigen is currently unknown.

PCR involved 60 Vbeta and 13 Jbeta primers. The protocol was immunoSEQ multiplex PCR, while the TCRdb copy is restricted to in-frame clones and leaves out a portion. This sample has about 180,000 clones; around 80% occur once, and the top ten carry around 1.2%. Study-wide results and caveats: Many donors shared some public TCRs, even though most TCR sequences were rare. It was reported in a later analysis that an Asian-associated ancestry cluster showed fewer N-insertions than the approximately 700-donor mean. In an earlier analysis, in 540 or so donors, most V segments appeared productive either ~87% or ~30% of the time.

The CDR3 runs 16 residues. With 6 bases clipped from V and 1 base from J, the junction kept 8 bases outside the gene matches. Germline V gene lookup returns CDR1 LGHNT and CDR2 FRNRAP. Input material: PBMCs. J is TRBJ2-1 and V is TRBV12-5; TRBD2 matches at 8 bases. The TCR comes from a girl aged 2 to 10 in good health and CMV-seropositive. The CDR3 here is CASGPGLVLSYNEQFF. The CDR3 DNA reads TGTGCTAGTGGACCGGGACTAGTCTTATCCTACAATGAGCAGTTCTTC.